This T cell receptor (beta chain) was captured in a study of PD-1 blockade in classical Hodgkin lymphoma. The length of the CDR3 is 14 residues. Germline loops: CDR1 SEHNR, CDR2 FQNEAQ (reference sequence). Trimming removed 3 bases at V and 6 bases at J, with 14 bases between. The data were produced by immunoSEQ multiplex PCR, yet TCRdb's version contains in-frame clones alone and is incomplete. Found here are some 100,000 clones, just under 95% of them singletons; the top ten hold 2.5% to 3.5%. Every patient was affected by relapse after autologous stem cell transplantation, while exposure to brentuximab vedotin was not uniform.

This receptor was identified in a human donor with classical Hodgkin lymphoma. The chain recombines TRBV7-9 with TRBJ1-1; no clear D gene. The material was peripheral blood mononuclear cells (PBMCs), obtained at baseline. The CDR3 sequence is CASSLRVSDAEAFF. CDR3 sequence (DNA): TGTGCCAGCAGCTTGAGGGTATCTGACGCTGAAGCTTTCTTT.